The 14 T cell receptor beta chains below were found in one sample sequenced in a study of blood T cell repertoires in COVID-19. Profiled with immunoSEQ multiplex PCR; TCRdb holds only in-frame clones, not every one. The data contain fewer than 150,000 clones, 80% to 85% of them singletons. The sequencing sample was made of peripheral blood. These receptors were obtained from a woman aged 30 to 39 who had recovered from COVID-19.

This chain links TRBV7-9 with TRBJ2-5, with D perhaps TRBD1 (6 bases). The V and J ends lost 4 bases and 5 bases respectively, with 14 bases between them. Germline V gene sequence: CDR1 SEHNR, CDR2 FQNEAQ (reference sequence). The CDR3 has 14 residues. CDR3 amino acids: CASSSRTGGETQYF. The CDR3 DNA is TGTGCCAGCAGCTCCCGGACTGGGGGCGAGACCCAGTACTTC. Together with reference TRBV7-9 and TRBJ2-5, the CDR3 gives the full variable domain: DTGVSQNPRHKITKRGQNVTFRCDPISEHNRLYWYRQTLGQGPEFLTYFQNEAQLEKSRLLSDRFSAERPKGSFSTLEIQRTEQGDSAMYLCASSSRTGGETQYFGPGTRLLVL.

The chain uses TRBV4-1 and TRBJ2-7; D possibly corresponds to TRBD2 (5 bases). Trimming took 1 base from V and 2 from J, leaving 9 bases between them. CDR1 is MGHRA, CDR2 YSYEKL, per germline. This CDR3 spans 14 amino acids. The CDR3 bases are TGCGCCAGCAGCCAAGGGGCGGGTCCCTACGAGCAGTACTTC. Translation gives CASSQGAGPYEQYF.

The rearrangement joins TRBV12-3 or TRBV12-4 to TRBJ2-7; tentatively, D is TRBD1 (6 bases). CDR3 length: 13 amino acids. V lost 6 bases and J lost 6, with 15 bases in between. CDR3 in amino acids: CASSPYRGTEQYF. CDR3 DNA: TGTGCCAGCAGCCCTTATAGGGGGACCGAGCAGTACTTC.

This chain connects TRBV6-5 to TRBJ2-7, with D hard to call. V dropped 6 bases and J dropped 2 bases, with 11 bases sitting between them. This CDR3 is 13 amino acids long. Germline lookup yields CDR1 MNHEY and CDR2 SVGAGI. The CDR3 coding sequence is TGTGCCAGCAGAAGCAACAGAGCCTACGAGCAGTACTTC. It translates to CASRSNRAYEQYF.

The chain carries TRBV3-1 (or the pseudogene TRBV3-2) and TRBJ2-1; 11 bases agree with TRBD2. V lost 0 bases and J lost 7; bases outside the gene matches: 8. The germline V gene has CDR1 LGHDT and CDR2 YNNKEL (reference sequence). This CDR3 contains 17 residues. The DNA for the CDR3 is TGTGCCAGCAGCCAAGACGATAGCGGGGGGGCGAGGAATGAGCAGTTCTTC. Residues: CASSQDDSGGARNEQFF.

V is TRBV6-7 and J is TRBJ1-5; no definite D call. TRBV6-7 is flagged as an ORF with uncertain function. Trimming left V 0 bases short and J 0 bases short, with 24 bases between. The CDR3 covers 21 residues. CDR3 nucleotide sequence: TGTGCCAGCAGTTACTCCCCCTTTTTGCGCAGGCCACTAGCTAGCAATCAGCCCCAGCATTTT. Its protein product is CASSYSPFLRRPLASNQPQHF.

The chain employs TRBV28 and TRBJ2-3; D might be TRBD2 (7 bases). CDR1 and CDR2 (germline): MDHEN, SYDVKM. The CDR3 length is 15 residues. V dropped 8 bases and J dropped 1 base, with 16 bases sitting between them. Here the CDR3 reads CASADGGAGTDTQYF. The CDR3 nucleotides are TGTGCCAGCGCCGATGGGGGGGCTGGCACAGATACGCAGTATTTT.

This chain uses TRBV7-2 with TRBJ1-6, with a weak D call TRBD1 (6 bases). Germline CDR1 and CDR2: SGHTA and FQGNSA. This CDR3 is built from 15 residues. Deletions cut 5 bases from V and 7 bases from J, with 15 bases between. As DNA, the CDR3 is TGTGCCAGCAGCGGGAGGGGGGGGCAAAATTCACCCCTCCACTTT. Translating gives CASSGRGGQNSPLHF.

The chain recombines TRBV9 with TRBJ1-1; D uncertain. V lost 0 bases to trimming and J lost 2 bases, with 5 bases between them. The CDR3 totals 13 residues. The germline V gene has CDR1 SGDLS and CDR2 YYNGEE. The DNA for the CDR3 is TGTGCCAGCAGCGTAGAGAGTAACACTGAAGCTTTCTTT. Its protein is CASSVESNTEAFF.

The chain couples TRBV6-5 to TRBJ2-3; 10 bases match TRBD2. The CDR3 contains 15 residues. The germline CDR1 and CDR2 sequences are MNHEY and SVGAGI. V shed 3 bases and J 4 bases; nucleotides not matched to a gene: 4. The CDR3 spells CASSYLAGEADTQYF. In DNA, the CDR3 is TGTGCCAGCAGTTATCTAGCGGGAGAAGCAGATACGCAGTATTTT.

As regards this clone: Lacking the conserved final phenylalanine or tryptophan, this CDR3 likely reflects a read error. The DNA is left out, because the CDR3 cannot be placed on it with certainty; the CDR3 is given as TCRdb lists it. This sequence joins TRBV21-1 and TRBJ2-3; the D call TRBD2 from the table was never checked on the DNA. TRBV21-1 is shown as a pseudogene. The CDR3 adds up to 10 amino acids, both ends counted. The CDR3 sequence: CASSKHLRGI.

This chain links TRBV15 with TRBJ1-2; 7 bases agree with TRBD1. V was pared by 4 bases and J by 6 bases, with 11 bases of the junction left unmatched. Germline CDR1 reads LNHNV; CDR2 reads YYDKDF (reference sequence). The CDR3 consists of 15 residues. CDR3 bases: TGTGCCACCAGCATCGTAAGACAGGGCCTGGATGGCTACACCTTC. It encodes CATSIVRQGLDGYTF.

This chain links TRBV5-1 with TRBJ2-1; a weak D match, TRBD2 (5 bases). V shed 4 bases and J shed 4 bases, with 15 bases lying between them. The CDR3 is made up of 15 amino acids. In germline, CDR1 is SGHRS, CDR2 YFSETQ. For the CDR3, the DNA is TGCGCCAGCAGCCACGGACTGGATTCATACAATGAGCAGTTCTTC. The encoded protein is CASSHGLDSYNEQFF.

CDR3 nucleotide sequence: TGTGCCAGCAGTGTACAGGGTACCGGGGAGCTGTTTTTT. It encodes CASSVQGTGELFF. V and J are TRBV2 and TRBJ2-2; D is possibly TRBD1 (6 bases). V was clipped by 4 bases and J by 5 bases, with 8 bases between them. This CDR3 spans 13 amino acids. Per the germline V gene, CDR1 is SNHLY and CDR2 is FYNNEI. The full variable domain, in which reference TRBV2 and TRBJ2-2 provide the parts outside the CDR3, is EPEVTQTPSHQVTQMGQEVILRCVPISNHLYFYWYRQILGQKVEFLVSFYNNEISEKSEIFDDQFSVERPDGSNFTLKIRSTKLEDSAMYFCASSVQGTGELFFGEGSRLTVL.